The present entry profiles one TCR beta chain with its context. The target antigen is unknown. Carried by the TCR beta cDNA libraries were unique molecular identifiers. Starting from approximately 0.95 to 9.8 million T cells, the study yielded 460,000 or so cDNA molecules. TCRdb fed the PCR reads into MiXCR, producing one record per CDR3 protein. Here the sample spans roughly 870,000 distinct CDR3 sequences, around 50% being singletons. The sample belongs to a study of post-analysis software for immune sequencing data. Study background: The disease courses spanned relapsing-remitting, secondary progressive and progressive-relapsing forms of multiple sclerosis. Regarding the study as a whole: F measure grouped same-batch samples tightly together. Higher frequency in patients than in controls was seen for several TRBV segments, with TRBV5-6, TRBV5-1 and TRBV20-1 among them. When compared against controls, multiple sclerosis patients showed significantly lower normalized Chao1 diversity.

Trimming took 7 bases from V and 1 from J, leaving 14 bases between them. CDR1 MNHEY and CDR2 SVGAGI come from the germline V gene. The length of the CDR3 is 16 residues. This chain connects TRBV6-5 to TRBJ2-6; D gene ambiguous. The material sequenced was blood. This clonotype was obtained from a girl between 5 and 17 years old with multiple sclerosis. The CDR3 protein is CASKTSRLSGANVLTF. The CDR3 DNA reads TGTGCCAGCAAAACGTCTCGGTTGTCTGGGGCCAACGTCCTGACTTTC.